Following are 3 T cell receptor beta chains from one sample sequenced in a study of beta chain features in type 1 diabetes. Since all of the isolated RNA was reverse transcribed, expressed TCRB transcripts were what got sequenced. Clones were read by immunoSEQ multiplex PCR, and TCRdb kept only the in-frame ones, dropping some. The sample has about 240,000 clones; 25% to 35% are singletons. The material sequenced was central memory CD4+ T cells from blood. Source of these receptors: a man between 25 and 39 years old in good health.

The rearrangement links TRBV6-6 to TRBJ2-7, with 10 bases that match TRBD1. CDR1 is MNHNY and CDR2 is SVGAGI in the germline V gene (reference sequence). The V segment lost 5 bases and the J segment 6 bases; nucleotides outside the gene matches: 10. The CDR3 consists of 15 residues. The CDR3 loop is CASSPPGQGFSEQYF. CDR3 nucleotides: TGTGCCAGCAGTCCACCGGGACAGGGGTTCTCCGAGCAGTACTTC.

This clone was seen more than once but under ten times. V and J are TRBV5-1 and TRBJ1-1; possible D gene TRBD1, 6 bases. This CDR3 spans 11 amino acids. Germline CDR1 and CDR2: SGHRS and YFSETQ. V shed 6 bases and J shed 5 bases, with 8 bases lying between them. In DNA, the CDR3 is TGCGCCAGCAAGGGGGAAACTGAAGCTTTCTTT. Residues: CASKGETEAFF.

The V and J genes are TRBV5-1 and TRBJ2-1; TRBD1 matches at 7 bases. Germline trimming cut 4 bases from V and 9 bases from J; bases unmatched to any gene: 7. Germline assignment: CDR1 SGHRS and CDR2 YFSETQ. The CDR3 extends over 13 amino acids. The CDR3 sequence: CASSNRQGSEQFF. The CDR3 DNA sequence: TGCGCCAGCAGCAACCGACAGGGAAGTGAGCAGTTCTTC.